The rows below give T cell receptor beta chains drawn from one sample of a study of CD8 T cells in Susac syndrome. TCRdb re-called the immunoSEQ multiplex PCR reads with MiXCR, one entry per CDR3 protein. The sample holds approximately 190,000 distinct CDR3 sequences, about 95% seen once. Sequencing was carried out using CD4+ T cells from PBMCs. The receptor source for this set is a human donor with multiple sclerosis. CDR3s include the opening cysteine and the closing phenylalanine or tryptophan. The order of the fields is clone size, V gene, J gene, D gene, CDR3 protein, CDR3 DNA. D genes are given only for firm matches. For some rows the clone size is stated as once, few or many, or as a class when expanded; others skip it.

abundance: NA
v_gene: TRBV30
j_gene: TRBJ1-5
d_gene: NA
CDR3aa: CAWSEGAFNQPQHF
CDR3nt: TGTGCCTGGAGTGAAGGGGCTTTTAATCAGCCCCAGCATTTT

abundance: once
v_gene: TRBV21-1
j_gene: TRBJ2-1
d_gene: NA
CDR3aa: CASSADKGNEQFF
CDR3nt: TGTGCCAGCAGCGCGGACAAGGGCAATGAGCAGTTCTTC

abundance: once
v_gene: TRBV7-2
j_gene: TRBJ2-7
d_gene: TRBD2
CDR3aa: CASSLDLASGTYEQYF
CDR3nt: TGTGCCAGCAGCTTAGATTTAGCTAGCGGGACCTACGAGCAGTACTTC

abundance: NA
v_gene: TRBV11-3
j_gene: TRBJ2-5
d_gene: NA
CDR3aa: CASSSRTATETQYF
CDR3nt: TGTGCCAGCAGCTCGAGGACGGCAACCGAGACCCAGTACTTC

abundance: NA
v_gene: TRBV7-9
j_gene: TRBJ2-4
d_gene: TRBD2
CDR3aa: CASSSSGIAKNIQYF
CDR3nt: TGTGCCAGCAGCTCCAGCGGGATAGCTAAAAACATTCAGTACTTC

abundance: once
v_gene: TRBV29-1
j_gene: TRBJ2-2
d_gene: TRBD1
CDR3aa: CSAGGRGYTGELFF
CDR3nt: TGCAGCGCCGGAGGCAGGGGGTACACCGGGGAGCTGTTTTTT

abundance: NA
v_gene: TRBV3-1
j_gene: TRBJ2-7
d_gene: NA
CDR3aa: CASRQGMEYEQYF
CDR3nt: TGTGCCAGCAGACAGGGAATGGAGTACGAGCAGTACTTC

abundance: NA
v_gene: TRBV12-3/TRBV12-4
j_gene: TRBJ1-1
d_gene: NA
CDR3aa: CASSLQVATEAFF
CDR3nt: TGTGCCAGCAGTTTACAGGTTGCCACTGAAGCTTTCTTT

abundance: NA
v_gene: TRBV6-5
j_gene: TRBJ1-2
d_gene: TRBD1
CDR3aa: CASSPTGGTVYGYTF
CDR3nt: TGTGCCAGCAGTCCCACAGGGGGAACGGTTTATGGCTACACCTTC

abundance: NA
v_gene: TRBV19
j_gene: TRBJ1-5
d_gene: NA
CDR3aa: CASSIGGLGQPQHF
CDR3nt: TGTGCCAGTAGTATAGGAGGGTTAGGACAGCCCCAGCATTTT

abundance: NA
v_gene: TRBV15
j_gene: TRBJ2-3
d_gene: NA
CDR3aa: CATRRGRTDTQYF
CDR3nt: TGTGCCACCAGACGGGGCAGGACAGATACGCAGTATTTT

abundance: NA
v_gene: TRBV2
j_gene: TRBJ2-5
d_gene: TRBD2
CDR3aa: CASILAGGTQETQYF
CDR3nt: TGTGCCAGCATTTTAGCGGGGGGTACCCAAGAGACCCAGTACTTC

abundance: NA
v_gene: TRBV20-1
j_gene: TRBJ1-1
d_gene: NA
CDR3aa: CSASNRVNTEAFF
CDR3nt: TGCAGTGCTAGTAACAGGGTGAACACTGAAGCTTTCTTT

abundance: NA
v_gene: TRBV27
j_gene: TRBJ2-7
d_gene: NA
CDR3aa: CASSLEGPSYEQYF
CDR3nt: TGTGCCAGCAGTTTGGAGGGCCCCTCCTACGAGCAGTACTTC

abundance: NA
v_gene: TRBV19
j_gene: TRBJ1-2
d_gene: NA
CDR3aa: CASSIGQSYGYTF
CDR3nt: TGTGCCAGTAGTATTGGACAGAGCTATGGCTACACCTTC

abundance: NA
v_gene: TRBV3-1
j_gene: TRBJ2-1
d_gene: TRBD1
CDR3aa: CASSPRDRGSEQFF
CDR3nt: TGTGCCAGCAGCCCCCGAGACAGGGGAAGTGAGCAGTTCTTC